Listed below are T cell receptor beta chains from one sample, sequenced in a study of blood T cell repertoires in COVID-19. Clones were read by immunoSEQ multiplex PCR, and TCRdb kept only the in-frame ones, dropping some. The repertoire holds hundreds of thousands of clones, with about 91% as singletons. Sequenced sample: PBMCs or T cells enriched from blood (not recorded which). The receptors come from a woman in her thirties or forties who had recovered from COVID-19. CDR3s include the opening cysteine and the closing phenylalanine or tryptophan. A D gene is named only where the DNA matches it firmly. Only part of the rows carry a size: once, few, many, or a class if the clone is expanded.

v_call	j_call	d_call	clone_size	cdr3_nt	cdr3_aa
TRBV28	TRBJ2-3	.	.	TGTGCCAGCGATGACTCGGCTTACACAGATACGCAGTATTTT	CASDDSAYTDTQYF
TRBV21-1	TRBJ1-2	.	.	TGTGCCAGCAGCAAAGCGCGCCGGGGACAGGGTTTAAGTGGCTACACCTTC	CASSKARRGQGLSGYTF
TRBV7-2	TRBJ2-1	TRBD2	.	TGTGCCAGCAGCTTAGGCCCAGCGGGGGAGGGGTATGAGCAGTTCTTC	CASSLGPAGEGYEQFF
TRBV4-3	TRBJ2-7	.	.	TGCGCCAGCAGCCAAGAACAGGGTTACGAGCAGTACTTC	CASSQEQGYEQYF
TRBV30	TRBJ2-2	TRBD1	few	TGTGCCTACCGAACGGGACAGGGGTTCGCGGAGCTGTTTTTT	CAYRTGQGFAELFF
TRBV4-3	TRBJ2-2	TRBD1	.	TGCGCCAGCAGCCTTTTTCCCGGACAGGGCGGGAACACCGGGGAGCTGTTTTTT	CASSLFPGQGGNTGELFF
TRBV29-1	TRBJ2-3	.	.	TGCATCCTCCTTCGTTGTACAGATACGCAGTATTTT	CILLRCTDTQYF
TRBV10-1	TRBJ2-1	TRBD2	.	TGCGCCAGCAGTAGCGGGGGGGCAAATGAGCAGTTCTTC	CASSSGGANEQFF
TRBV19	TRBJ1-6	.	.	TGTGCCAGTAGTTCCTCGCGGGTGAATTCACCCCTCCACTTT	CASSSSRVNSPLHF
TRBV7-6	TRBJ1-6	TRBD1	.	TGTGCCAGCAGCTTAGATCAGGGGGCCGATTCACCCCTCCACTTT	CASSLDQGADSPLHF
TRBV30	TRBJ2-7	TRBD2	.	TGTGCCTGGAATGTAGCGGGAGTGTTCTACGAGCAGTACTTC	CAWNVAGVFYEQYF
TRBV10-3	TRBJ2-7	.	many	TGTGCCATCAGAGCGGGCCGCGTGGACGAGCAGTACTTC	CAIRAGRVDEQYF
TRBV30	TRBJ1-5	.	.	TGTGCCTGGAGTGCTTCAGGGGATCAGCCCCAGCATTTT	CAWSASGDQPQHF
TRBV10-1	TRBJ2-1	TRBD2	.	TGCGCCAGCAGTGACCTAGCGGGGGATGAGCAGTTCTTC	CASSDLAGDEQFF
TRBV19	TRBJ2-7	TRBD1	.	TGTGCCAGCCAAGCGCCGGGACAGGGGATCTACGAGCAGTACTTC	CASQAPGQGIYEQYF
TRBV15	TRBJ1-3	.	.	TGTGCCACCAGCAGGGGCAGGTTCTCTGGAAACACCATATATTTT	CATSRGRFSGNTIYF
TRBV7-9	TRBJ2-7	TRBD1	.	TGTGCCAGCAGCTTAGACAGGGGGCGCCTCTACGAGCAGTACTTC	CASSLDRGRLYEQYF
TRBV13	TRBJ2-7	TRBD2	.	TGTGCCAGCAGCCCGAGACTAGCGGGGCCACCCTACGAGCAGTACTTC	CASSPRLAGPPYEQYF
TRBV6-4	TRBJ2-1	.	.	TGTGCCAGCAGTGAAGTACGGGATCACAATGAGCAGTTCTTC	CASSEVRDHNEQFF
TRBV6-5	TRBJ2-7	.	.	TGTGCCAGCAGTTACTCGGACTGCCGGAAAAGGTACTTC	CASSYSDCRKRYF
TRBV5-3	TRBJ2-5	.	.	TGTGCCAGAAGCCCGTCGCGGGACAGAGAGACCCAGTACTTC	CARSPSRDRETQYF
TRBV14	TRBJ1-4	.	.	TGTGCCAGCAGCGAAGGCTGGGGAAGAGGGGAAAAACTGTTTTTT	CASSEGWGRGEKLFF
TRBV3-1/TRBV3-2	TRBJ2-2	.	.	TGTGCCAGCAGCCAAGGGCTGCCGAACACCGGGGAGCTGTTTTTT	CASSQGLPNTGELFF
TRBV28	TRBJ1-2	TRBD1	.	TGTGCCAGCAGTCTCGACAGGGGGGATGGCTACACCTTC	CASSLDRGDGYTF
TRBV5-6	TRBJ1-2	.	once	TGTGCCAGCAGCTTGCGGCAGGGAGGCTACACCTTC	CASSLRQGGYTF
TRBV24-1	TRBJ2-2	.	once	TGTGCCACCAGAAGAACGGGAGCGAACACCGGGGAGCTGTTTTTT	CATRRTGANTGELFF
TRBV25-1	TRBJ2-5	.	.	TGTGCCAGCAGTGAAAGCGGGTCCCTCCAAGAGACCCAGTACTTC	CASSESGSLQETQYF
TRBV19	TRBJ1-2	.	.	TGTGCCACCAAGGGTCGGAGGCCGGAGACTAACTATGGCTACACCTTC	CATKGRRPETNYGYTF
TRBV13	TRBJ1-5	.	.	TGTGCCAGCGGTACCAGGGGTAGCAATCAGCCCCAGCATTTT	CASGTRGSNQPQHF
TRBV10-3	TRBJ1-2	.	.	TGTGCCATCAGTGATCGGACAGCCATCTATGGCTACACCTTC	CAISDRTAIYGYTF
TRBV18	TRBJ1-2	.	.	TGTGCCAGCTCAGGCACTAACTATGGCTACACCTTC	CASSGTNYGYTF
TRBV20-1	TRBJ2-7	TRBD2	.	TGCAGTGCTAGTAGGCTAGCGGGAGGGCACGAGCAGTACTTC	CSASRLAGGHEQYF
TRBV5-8	TRBJ1-5	TRBD1	.	TGTGCCAGCAGCTCTGTCGGGACAGTCCTTAATCAGCCCCAGCATTTT	CASSSVGTVLNQPQHF
TRBV19	TRBJ2-1	.	.	TGTGCCAGTACTCAGTCCGGGACTTCCTCCTACAATGAGCAGTTCTTC	CASTQSGTSSYNEQFF
TRBV6-5	TRBJ1-5	.	.	TGTGCCAGCAGGGCAGGGGGCAATCAGCCCCAGCATTTT	CASRAGGNQPQHF
TRBV7-2	TRBJ2-3	TRBD2	.	TGTGCCAGCAGCCTAACTAGCGGGGGGGCAGATACGCAGTATTTT	CASSLTSGGADTQYF
TRBV19	TRBJ2-3	TRBD2	.	TGTGCCAGTAGTATTTCGGGAGGTTCAGATACGCAGTATTTT	CASSISGGSDTQYF
TRBV10-3	TRBJ2-3	.	.	TGTGCCATCGGGCGACAGGCGGGAGATACGCAGTATTTT	CAIGRQAGDTQYF
TRBV11-2	TRBJ2-1	.	once	TGTGCCAGCAGCAAAGTGACAGATGGGCCCTACAATGAGCAGTTCTTC	CASSKVTDGPYNEQFF
TRBV11-2	TRBJ1-3	.	once	TGTGCCAGCAGCTTAGATCGGCGGTACTCTGGAAACACCATATATTTT	CASSLDRRYSGNTIYF
TRBV10-3	TRBJ2-5	TRBD2	.	TGTGCCATCAGTGGAGATCGGACTAGCGGGGAACAAGAGACCCAGTACTTC	CAISGDRTSGEQETQYF
TRBV28	TRBJ2-1	TRBD1	once	TGTGCCAGCAGTTTATTTGGGACAGGGAATAATGAGCAGTTCTTC	CASSLFGTGNNEQFF
TRBV2	TRBJ1-6	.	.	TGTGCCAGCAGCCGGGACATCTCGGAAGGTTCACCCCTCCACTTT	CASSRDISEGSPLHF
TRBV30	TRBJ2-7	.	.	TGTGCCTGGATTCGTGACTCGTCCTACGAGCAGTACTTC	CAWIRDSSYEQYF
TRBV9	TRBJ2-7	TRBD1	.	TGTGCCAGCAGCGTAGGTGGACAGGGGGCCGAGCAGTACTTC	CASSVGGQGAEQYF
TRBV9	TRBJ1-5	.	few	TGTGCCAGCAGCGTGGGGCCGTTTAGCAATCAGCCCCAGCATTTT	CASSVGPFSNQPQHF
TRBV19	TRBJ1-1	TRBD1	.	TGTGCCAGTAGTAAAGGACAGGCCCGAAACACTGAAGCTTTCTTT	CASSKGQARNTEAFF
TRBV7-9	TRBJ2-1	TRBD1	once	TGTGCCAGCAGCTTAATGCCGGGACAGGGAACGCACAATGAGCAGTTCTTC	CASSLMPGQGTHNEQFF
TRBV6-1	TRBJ1-2	TRBD1	.	TGTGCCAGCAGTGAATGGGGACAGGTCCATGGCTACACCTTC	CASSEWGQVHGYTF